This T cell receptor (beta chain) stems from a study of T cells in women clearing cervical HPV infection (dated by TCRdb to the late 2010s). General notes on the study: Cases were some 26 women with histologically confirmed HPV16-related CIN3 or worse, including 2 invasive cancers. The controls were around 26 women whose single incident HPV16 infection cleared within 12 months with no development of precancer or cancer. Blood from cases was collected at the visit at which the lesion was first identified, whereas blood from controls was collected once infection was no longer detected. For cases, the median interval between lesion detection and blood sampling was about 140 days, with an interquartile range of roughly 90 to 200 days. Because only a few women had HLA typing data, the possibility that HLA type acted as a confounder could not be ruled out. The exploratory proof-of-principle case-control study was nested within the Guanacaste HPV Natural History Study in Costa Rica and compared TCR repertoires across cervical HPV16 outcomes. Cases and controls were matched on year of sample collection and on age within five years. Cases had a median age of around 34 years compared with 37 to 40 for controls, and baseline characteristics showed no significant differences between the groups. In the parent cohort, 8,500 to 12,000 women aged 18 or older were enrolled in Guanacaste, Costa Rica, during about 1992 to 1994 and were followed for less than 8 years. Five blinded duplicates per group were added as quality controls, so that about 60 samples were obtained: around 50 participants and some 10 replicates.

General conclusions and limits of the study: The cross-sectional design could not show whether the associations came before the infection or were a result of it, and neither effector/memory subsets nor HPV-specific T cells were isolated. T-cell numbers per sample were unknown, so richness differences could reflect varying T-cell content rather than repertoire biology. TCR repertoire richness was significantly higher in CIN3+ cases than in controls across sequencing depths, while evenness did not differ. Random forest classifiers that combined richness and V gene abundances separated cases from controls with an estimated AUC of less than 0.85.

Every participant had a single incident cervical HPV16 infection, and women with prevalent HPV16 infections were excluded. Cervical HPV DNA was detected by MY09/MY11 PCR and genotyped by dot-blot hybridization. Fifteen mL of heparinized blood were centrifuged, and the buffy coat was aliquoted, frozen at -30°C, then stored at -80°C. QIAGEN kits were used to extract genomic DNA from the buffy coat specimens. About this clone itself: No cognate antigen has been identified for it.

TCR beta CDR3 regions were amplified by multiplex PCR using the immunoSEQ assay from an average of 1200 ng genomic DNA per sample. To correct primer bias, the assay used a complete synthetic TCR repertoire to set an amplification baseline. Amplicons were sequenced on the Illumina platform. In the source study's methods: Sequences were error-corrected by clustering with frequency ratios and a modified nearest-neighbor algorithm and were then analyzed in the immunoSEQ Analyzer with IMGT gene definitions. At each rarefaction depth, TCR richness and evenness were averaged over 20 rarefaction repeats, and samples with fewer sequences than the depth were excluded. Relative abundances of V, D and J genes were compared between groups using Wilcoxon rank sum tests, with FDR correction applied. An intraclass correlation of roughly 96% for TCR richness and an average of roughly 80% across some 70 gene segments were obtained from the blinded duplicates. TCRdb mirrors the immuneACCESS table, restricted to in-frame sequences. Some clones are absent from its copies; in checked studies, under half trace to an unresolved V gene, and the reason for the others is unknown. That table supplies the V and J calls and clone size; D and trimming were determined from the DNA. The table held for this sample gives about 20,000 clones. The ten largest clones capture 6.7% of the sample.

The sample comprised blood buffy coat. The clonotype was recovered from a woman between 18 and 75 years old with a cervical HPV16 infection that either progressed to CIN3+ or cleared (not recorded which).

Partial CDR3 DNA: TGTGCCAGCAGCATTAGCGGGAGGGCCGGTGAGACC. Its translation reads: CASSISGRAGET. The full CDR3 protein reads CASSISGRAGETQYF. The chain was built from TRBV7-3 and TRBJ2-5, with 11 bases aligning to TRBD2. From the germline J gene comes the end of the CDR3, since the read stops 3 residues before it. The CDR3 measures 15 amino acids from cysteine to phenylalanine. Of the CDR3's DNA, 36 bases were read; they are in frame from base 1. In the germline V gene, CDR1 corresponds to SGHTA and CDR2 to FQGTGA. The germline V and J ends show losses of 5 bases and 5 bases respectively, and no gene match explains 7 bases of the junction.